This T cell receptor beta chain was recovered during a study of cytomegalovirus exposure and HLA in healthy donors. Data came from immunoSEQ multiplex PCR; TCRdb stores just in-frame clones and leaves some out. The data contain roughly 230,000 clones, about nine tenths of them singletons. The CDR3 is 17 amino acids. The V gene end was trimmed by 1 base and the J gene end by 3 bases; junction bases not matched to a gene: 12. Germline loops: CDR1 MDHEN, CDR2 SYDVKM. The TCR originated in a woman in her twenties or thirties in good health and CMV-seronegative. Material: PBMCs. The gene calls are TRBV28 and TRBJ2-7, with TRBD1 identical over 7 bases. The chain's CDR3 is CASSLSFKRTGDYEQYF. As DNA, the CDR3 is TGTGCCAGCAGTTTATCATTTAAGAGGACAGGAGACTACGAGCAGTACTTC.